This TCR beta chain appears in the sequencing data of a study of response to subunit inactivated influenza vaccine. Study-wide points: The study's authors posited that every seasonal influenza vaccination enlists few new T cells.

MiXCR was run by TCRdb on the RT-PCR reads, yielding one entry per CDR3 protein. The sample consists of 530,000 or so distinct CDR3 sequences, over 25% of them appearing once. This CDR3 comprises 12 residues. V was cut by 3 bases and J by 7 bases, with 9 bases left in between. This clonotype was seen a few times. What it binds is unknown. The material sequenced was CD4+ T cells sorted from PBMCs, taken roughly 5 days after vaccination. V is TRBV12-3 or TRBV12-4 and J is TRBJ1-1; the D gene is possibly TRBD1 (6 bases). The receptor was derived from a man over 45 who received an inactivated influenza vaccine. CDR3 bases: TGTGCCAGCAGTTTGGGGACACTTGAAGCTTTCTTT. It specifies CASSLGTLEAFF.